This T cell receptor (beta chain) emerged from a study of vaccination effects on CD4 cells after COVID-19. After expansion with viral peptide pools in the ViraFEST assay, antigen-specific CD4+ T cells were sequenced. Isolation of CD4+ T cells took place after less than 12 days of culture. Nobody among the vaccine recipients had prior SARS-CoV-2 infection (nucleocapsid antibodies were negative). With regard to this clone: Its antigen is currently unknown.

Assay used: immunoSEQ multiplex PCR; TCRdb lists only in-frame clones, some missing. This sample carries over 25,000 clones, around 72% of them seen once, and the ten largest clones take around 30%. Deletions cut 6 bases from V and 4 bases from J, with 20 bases between. The CDR3 is 16 residues long. CDR1 is SNHLY and CDR2 is FYNNEI in the germline V gene. Notes on the study in general: Marked contraction was observed in infection-induced and vaccine-induced clones late after vaccination.

The sequence derives from a human donor who received a COVID-19 vaccine. V and J are TRBV2 and TRBJ2-3; TRBD2 might be the D (6 bases). The starting material was CD4+ T cells from PBMCs cultured with SARS-CoV-2 spike peptides, obtained before COVID-19 vaccination. The CDR3 protein is CASRFGTSLDADTQYF. CDR3 nucleotides: TGTGCCAGCAGGTTTGGGACTTCCCTTGATGCAGATACGCAGTATTTT.